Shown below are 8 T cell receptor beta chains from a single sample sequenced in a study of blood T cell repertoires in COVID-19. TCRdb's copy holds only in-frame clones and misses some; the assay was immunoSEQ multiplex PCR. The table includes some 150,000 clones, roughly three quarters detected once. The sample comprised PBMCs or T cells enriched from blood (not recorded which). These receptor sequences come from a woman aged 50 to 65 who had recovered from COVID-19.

The CDR3 spells CASHDGYQPQHF. CDR3 DNA sequence: TGTGCCAGTCACGACGGGTACCAGCCCCAGCATTTT. The rearrangement joins TRBV19 to TRBJ1-5; D unclear. V shed 8 bases and J shed 7 bases, with 12 bases lying between them. Germline lookup yields CDR1 LNHDA and CDR2 SQIVND (reference sequence). The CDR3 has 12 residues.

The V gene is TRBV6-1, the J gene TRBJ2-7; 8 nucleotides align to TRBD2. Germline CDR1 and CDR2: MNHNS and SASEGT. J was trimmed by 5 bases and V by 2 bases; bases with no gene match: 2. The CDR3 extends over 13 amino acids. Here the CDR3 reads CASSETGGDEQYV. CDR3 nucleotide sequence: TGTGCCAGCAGTGAAACCGGGGGGGACGAGCAGTACGTC.

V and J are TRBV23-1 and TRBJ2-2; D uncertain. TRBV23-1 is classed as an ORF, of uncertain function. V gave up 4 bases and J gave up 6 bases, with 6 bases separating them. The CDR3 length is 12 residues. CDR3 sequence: CASSPAAGELFF. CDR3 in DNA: TGCGCCAGCAGTCCGGCGGCCGGGGAGCTGTTTTTT.

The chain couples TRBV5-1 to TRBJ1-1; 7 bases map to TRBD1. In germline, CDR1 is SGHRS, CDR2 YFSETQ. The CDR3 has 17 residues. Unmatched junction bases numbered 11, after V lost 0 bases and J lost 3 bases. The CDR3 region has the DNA TGCGCCAGCAGCTTGGGGTTAGGGGGCGATTTTCACACTGAAGCTTTCTTT. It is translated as CASSLGLGGDFHTEAFF.

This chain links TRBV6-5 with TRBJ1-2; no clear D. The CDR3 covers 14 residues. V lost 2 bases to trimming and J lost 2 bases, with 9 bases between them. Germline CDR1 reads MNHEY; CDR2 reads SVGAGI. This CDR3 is CASSYGQENYGYTF. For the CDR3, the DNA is TGTGCCAGCAGTTACGGGCAGGAAAACTATGGCTACACCTTC.

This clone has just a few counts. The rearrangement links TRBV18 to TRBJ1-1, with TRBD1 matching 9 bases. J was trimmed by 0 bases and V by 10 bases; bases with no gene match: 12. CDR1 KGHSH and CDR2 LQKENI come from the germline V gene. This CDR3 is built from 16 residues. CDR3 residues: CAIYPGTGTMNTEAFF. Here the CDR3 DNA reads TGTGCCATTTACCCCGGGACAGGGACCATGAACACTGAAGCTTTCTTT.

CDR3: CASRCGTSGGTTSTDTQYF. DNA for the CDR3: TGTGCCAGCCGGTGTGGGACTAGCGGGGGGACAACCAGCACAGATACGCAGTATTTT. The chain combines TRBV6-9 with TRBJ2-3, with 15 positions matching TRBD2. The CDR3 contains 19 residues. Trimming at V came to 8 bases and at J to 0 bases, leaving 12 bases not matched to a gene. CDR1 MNHGY and CDR2 SVAAGI come from the germline V gene.

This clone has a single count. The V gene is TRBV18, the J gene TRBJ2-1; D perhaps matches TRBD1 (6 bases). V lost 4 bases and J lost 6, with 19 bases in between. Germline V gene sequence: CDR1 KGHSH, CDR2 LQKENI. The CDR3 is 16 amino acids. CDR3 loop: CASSQNSRGNGNEQFF. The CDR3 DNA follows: TGTGCCAGCTCACAAAACTCTAGGGGGAATGGCAATGAGCAGTTCTTC.